This T cell receptor (beta chain) came from a study of cytomegalovirus exposure and HLA in healthy donors. Broader study findings: Listed as cytomegalovirus-associated were over 150 TCR beta chains.

Use of 60 Vbeta and 13 Jbeta primers characterized the PCR. Sequencing was performed with immunoSEQ multiplex PCR; in TCRdb, only in-frame clones are kept and a portion is missing. The sample holds about 200,000 clones, roughly 80% seen once. V dropped 3 bases and J dropped 2; count of bases not matched to a gene: 9. The V gene's germline CDR1 is LNHDA and CDR2 SQIVND (reference sequence). The CDR3 spans 16 residues. Of note for this clone: Its antigen is unknown.

This sequence originates from a man aged 30 to 45 in good health and CMV-seronegative. The V gene is TRBV19, the J gene TRBJ2-5, with 7 nucleotides matching TRBD2. The specimen sequenced was PBMCs. The CDR3 loop reads CASSMGVLADQETQYF. For the CDR3, the DNA is TGTGCCAGTAGTATGGGCGTTCTAGCGGATCAAGAGACCCAGTACTTC.